This T cell receptor (beta chain) was profiled in a study of identical twins. Unique molecular identifiers were present on the cDNA, and a universal primer site came from template switching. MiXCR was run by TCRdb on the 5' RACE reads, yielding one entry per CDR3 protein. The sample has hundreds of thousands of distinct CDR3 sequences; less than 10% are singletons. The V gene lost 1 base and the J gene lost 2 bases, with 9 bases spanning the gap. This CDR3 has 15 residues. CDR1 is SGHTA, CDR2 FQGNSA, per germline. Overall study findings and caveats: For zero-insertion analyses, partial confounding could come from invariant MAIT and iNKT cells. Shared out-of-frame alpha sequences (those common to twins) showed excess low generation probability.

In its sample, this clonotype was seen a few times. Antigen specificity is unknown. These data were also reused for a study on yellow fever vaccine responses in identical twins.

Sequencing input: PBMCs. This chain joins TRBV7-2 and TRBJ2-1, with a possible D match to TRBD1 (5 bases). The receptor was isolated from a woman aged 18-30 years in good health. CDR3: CASSLDRNPYNEQFF. CDR3 sequence (DNA): TGTGCCAGCAGCTTAGACAGGAACCCCTACAATGAGCAGTTCTTC.